The clone carrying this TCR beta chain came up many times. The target antigen is unknown. Using its own MiXCR run on the RT-PCR reads, TCRdb lists one record per CDR3 protein. Altogether 610,000 or so distinct CDR3 sequences are present, around 15% being singletons, with the ten largest covering around 10%. The data derive from a study of response to subunit inactivated influenza vaccine. Study results and caveats: Authors suggested that a seasonal influenza vaccination recruits few new T cells each time.

The sequencing here drew on PBMCs from blood, taken about 12 days after vaccination. The clonotype comes from a man over 45 who received an inactivated influenza vaccine.

CDR3 nucleotide sequence: TGTGCCAGCAGTTTATGGTACAGGGGGGGGTACGAGCAGTACTTC. As protein: CASSLWYRGGYEQYF. This rearrangement joins TRBV12-3 or TRBV12-4 to TRBJ2-7, with D perhaps TRBD1 (8 bases). Trimming took off 2 bases at V and 4 bases at J, with 15 bases between the two ends. This CDR3 has 15 residues.